The rows below give T cell receptor beta chains drawn from one sample of a study of CD8 T cells in ankylosing spondylitis. TCRdb re-derived calls from the 5' RACE reads in MiXCR, one entry per CDR3 protein. The data show roughly 91,000 distinct CDR3 sequences, about 8.3% seen once. What was sequenced was blood, either unsorted or a sorted T cell fraction (not recorded which). The source of these receptors is a male donor with ankylosing spondylitis or in good health (not recorded which). Both conserved end residues are part of each CDR3. Each record gives: J gene, V gene, clone size, D gene, CDR3 DNA, CDR3 protein. The D gene is left open where the match is weak. For some rows the clone size is stated as once, few or many, or as a class when expanded; others skip it.

TRBJ1-1 | TRBV5-1 | many | NA | TGCGCCAGCAGCTTGGAAGGTAGACCGGGGGAGGAAGCTTTCTTT | CASSLEGRPGEEAFF
TRBJ2-1 | TRBV6-5 | many | NA | TGTGCCAGCAGTTACCCACCGACAAACTGGGGGTCCTACAATGAGCAGTTCTTC | CASSYPPTNWGSYNEQFF
TRBJ1-1 | TRBV7-9 | many | NA | TGTGCCAGCACCTCGGACAGACGGAACACTGAAGCTTTCTTT | CASTSDRRNTEAFF
TRBJ1-2 | TRBV7-9 | many | TRBD1 | TGTGCCAGCAGCTTATGGACAGGGGGGCATGGCTACACCTTC | CASSLWTGGHGYTF
TRBJ1-2 | TRBV4-2 | many | NA | TGTGCCAGCAGCCAAACTGGAGGGAATTTGGTCGGCTACACCTTC | CASSQTGGNLVGYTF
TRBJ2-7 | TRBV20-1 | many | TRBD2 | TGCAGTGCTAGTGGACTAGCGGGAGTCAACGAGCAGTACTTC | CSASGLAGVNEQYF
TRBJ2-7 | TRBV10-3 | many | TRBD2 | TGTGCCATCAGGACCGGGACTAACTCCTACGAGCAGTACTTC | CAIRTGTNSYEQYF
TRBJ1-4 | TRBV18 | many | NA | TGTGCCAGCTCACCAGGGAATGAAAAACTGTTTTTT | CASSPGNEKLFF
TRBJ2-1 | TRBV5-4 | many | TRBD2 | TGTGCCAGCAGGCGGGGGGCTCGTGTGGATGAGCAGTTCTTC | CASRRGARVDEQFF
TRBJ2-7 | TRBV7-6 | many | NA | TGTGCCAGCGCCGGTGGGGGGAACTACGAGCAGTACTTC | CASAGGGNYEQYF
TRBJ2-5 | TRBV5-5 | many | NA | TGTGCCAGCTCGGACCCCCTGTACCAAGAGACCCAGTACTTC | CASSDPLYQETQYF
TRBJ1-3 | TRBV12-3/TRBV12-4 | many | NA | TGTGCCAGCAGTGCACTTGGGCCCTCTGGAAACACCATATATTTT | CASSALGPSGNTIYF
TRBJ1-4 | TRBV6-5 | many | NA | TGTGCCAGCAGTTATGAAAGAGCAACTAATGAAAAACTGTTTTTT | CASSYERATNEKLFF
TRBJ2-3 | TRBV3-1 | many | NA | TGTGCCAGCAGCCCCAGGGGTGGAGATACGCAGTATTTT | CASSPRGGDTQYF
TRBJ1-1 | TRBV2 | many | NA | TGTGCCAGCAGTGGAGGCAACACTGAAGCTTTCTTT | CASSGGNTEAFF
TRBJ1-4 | TRBV7-2 | NA | NA | TGTGCCAGCAGCCCTGGGGAGGTGACTAATGAAAAACTGTTTTTT | CASSPGEVTNEKLFF
TRBJ2-2 | TRBV7-7 | many | NA | TGTGCTGTGAGACCCGCGAACACCGGGGAGCTGTTTTTT | CAVRPANTGELFF
TRBJ1-2 | TRBV7-6 | many | NA | TGTGCCAGCAGCTTAGCGTCGGGACAAAGCTATGGCTACACCTTC | CASSLASGQSYGYTF
TRBJ2-1 | TRBV7-9 | few | TRBD2 | TGTGCCAGCAGCTTAGGGTCTAGCGGGCAGTTCTTC | CASSLGSSGQFF
TRBJ2-5 | TRBV23-1 | many | TRBD2 | TGCGCCAGCAGTCAATCGAGCCTAGCGGCTGCTGGAAAGACCCAGTACTTC | CASSQSSLAAAGKTQYF
TRBJ2-7 | TRBV5-1 | many | NA | TGCGCCAGCAGCCGTCGGCCAGGGGAATCCTACGAGCAGTACTTC | CASSRRPGESYEQYF
TRBJ2-6 | TRBV6-4 | many | NA | TGTGCCAGCAGTGACTCGAGGGGTTCTGGGGCCAACGTCCTGACTTTC | CASSDSRGSGANVLTF
TRBJ1-6 | TRBV7-2 | many | NA | TGTGCCAGCAGCTTAGTAGCAGGATATTCACCCCTCCACTTT | CASSLVAGYSPLHF
TRBJ2-1 | TRBV13 | many | NA | TGTGCCAGCAGCTTAACTAGCCAGAATGAGCAGTTCTTC | CASSLTSQNEQFF
TRBJ2-1 | TRBV7-2 | NA | NA | TGTGCCAGCAGCTTAGAAAGGGAGGATGAGCAGTTCTTC | CASSLEREDEQFF
TRBJ2-1 | TRBV18 | few | TRBD2 | TGTGCCAGCTCACCTAGACTAGCGGGGGACAATGAGCAGTTCTTC | CASSPRLAGDNEQFF
TRBJ1-2 | TRBV5-4 | many | NA | TGTGCCAGCAGCTTGTGGAGGACAGCGTGGTACTATGGCTACACCTTC | CASSLWRTAWYYGYTF
TRBJ2-5 | TRBV4-3 | NA | NA | TGCGCCAGCAGCCACGGCGGGACAAGGGGCGAGACCCAGTACTTC | CASSHGGTRGETQYF
TRBJ2-7 | TRBV29-1 | many | NA | TGCAGCGTTGAAGGACGCTCCTACGAGCAGTACTTC | CSVEGRSYEQYF
TRBJ2-3 | TRBV7-2 | NA | NA | TGTGCCAGCAGCTTACCGGCTAGCGGCACAGATACGCAGTATTTT | CASSLPASGTDTQYF
TRBJ1-5 | TRBV20-1 | many | TRBD1 | TGCAGTGCTAGCGACAGGGGGCGAGCTAATAGCAATCAGCCCCAGCATTTT | CSASDRGRANSNQPQHF
TRBJ1-5 | TRBV7-2 | few | NA | TGTGCCAGCAGCTTAAAAGTCAGTAGCAATCAGCCCCAGCATTTT | CASSLKVSSNQPQHF
TRBJ2-2 | TRBV10-3 | many | NA | TGTGCCATCAGCCCCAAGGCAGGAGGGACCGGGGAGCTGTTTTTT | CAISPKAGGTGELFF
TRBJ2-1 | TRBV7-2 | many | NA | TGTGCCAGCAGCTTCTCCTGGGGCTCCTACAATGAGCAGTTCTTC | CASSFSWGSYNEQFF
TRBJ1-1 | TRBV7-8 | once | NA | TGTGCCAGCAGCTTAGCGCGCGAGACTGAAGCTTTCTTT | CASSLARETEAFF
TRBJ2-7 | TRBV11-2 | many | NA | TGTGCCAGCAGCTTCTCTCGGGGGTACCGGACCTACGAGCAGTACTTC | CASSFSRGYRTYEQYF